What follows describes a single T cell receptor beta chain. Its antigen target is currently unknown. There are no base qualities to consult, and no much larger clone falls within one base. Its CDR3 holds 16 amino acids, cysteine through phenylalanine. The only DNA kept is the CDR3, 48 bases in frame from the first base. V is reduced by 1 base and J by 6 bases, leaving a spacing of 16 bases between them. The germline V gene supplies CDR1 SGHVS and CDR2 FQNEAQ. RNA from unsorted whole blood was extracted with TRIzol reagent, and germline DNA was obtained with the DNeasy Blood & Tissue kit. At the time of sampling, the patients had chronic HBV infection and had not received any treatment. Before surgery, 3 to 5 milliliters of peripheral blood were collected into K2EDTA tubes. The sample belongs to a study of tumor-infiltrating lymphocytes in primary liver carcinoma (TCRdb year 2017). The study in broad terms: Between November 2015 and early 2016, a few patients in China with histopathologically diagnosed primary liver carcinoma had surgical resection. For each liver tumor, the study sampled five regions along with adjacent normal tissue and blood, and applied TCRbeta repertoire sequencing, expression microarrays and whole-exome sequencing. Of the five patients, three men and two women aged 30 to 69 years, four had hepatocellular carcinoma and one had combined HCC and intrahepatic cholangiocarcinoma. Tumors of the five patients were stage T1-T3 N0M0 with maximum diameters of roughly 4.2 to 10 cm. Technical replicate repertoires showed high reproducibility, with mean shared-clone rates around 0.9 and correlation coefficients above 0.95. A total of 35 or so specimens from 5 patients, comprising about 25 tumor regions, 5 adjacent noncancerous liver tissues and 5 peripheral blood samples, were covered by TCRbeta repertoire sequencing. Roughly 3.65 to 7.13 million productive TCRbeta reads were obtained per sample, and no significant difference in read depth was found between tissue types. Overall study outcomes, separate from this receptor: Consistent with antigen-driven expansion, pairs of tumor regions showed higher repertoire overlap (mean roughly 35%) than either tumor-adjacent pairs (about 17%) or tumor-blood pairs (roughly 14%). Since the samples were bulk and unsorted, there was no way to compare CD4+ and CD8+ T cell repertoires. The top 250 clones made up a significantly larger repertoire fraction in tumors than in blood (p = 0.039). The study included only five patients, and the authors note findings should be validated in a larger study. Only the TCR beta chain was sequenced, so true repertoire diversity is likely underestimated because unpaired alpha chains were not captured.

Using a constant-region primer and ProtoScript II reverse transcriptase, TCRbeta-specific cDNA was reverse-transcribed from roughly 460 ng total RNA. The TCRbeta libraries were prepared through three rounds of nested multiplex PCR following a slightly modified ARM-PCR procedure. Multiplex TRBV1-TRBV30 forward primers and a Cbeta reverse primer were used in the first two PCR rounds, each of which was run for approximately 9 cycles. A final 25-cycle PCR with Deep VentR polymerase added sample barcodes and Illumina adapters. Before sequencing, amplicons of 200-500 bp were purified from gel using a QIAquick gel extraction kit. An Illumina HiSeq 2500 was used to sequence the TCRbeta amplicons, generating 250-bp paired-end reads. Regarding the original processing steps: To recover full CDR3 sequences, reads were quality-trimmed using Trimmomatic v0.33 and paired reads were then merged using FLASH v1.2.11. V, D and J germline segments were assigned to the rearranged TCRbeta sequences using MiGEC v1.2.1b. Clonotype statistics and Shannon-Wiener diversity indices were computed with VDJtools v1.0.0. To reduce sampling bias, subsequent analyses other than the diversity analysis used only the 250 most abundant clonotypes in each sample. The raw public data were reprocessed by TCRdb itself: fastp quality trimming at Q25, MiXCR clonotype calling, in-frame beta chains only. Rows are combined by CDR3 protein, so each entry shows the most common genes and DNA. The V and J calls, along with clone size, are taken from TCRdb and not from the paper's own processing. Here the sample has approximately 300,000 distinct CDR3 sequences; about 60% occur a single time. The leading ten clones occupy roughly 10% of the sample.

The receptor chain draws on TRBV7-8 and TRBJ2-1; TRBD2 is a possible D gene, resting on 6 matching bases. This sequence originates from a man aged 40-55 years with primary liver carcinoma and hepatitis B virus infection. Sequences were obtained from peripheral blood. The CDR3 region: CASSLGRGSRTNEQFF. The nucleotide sequence reads as follows: TGTGCCAGCAGCTTAGGCCGGGGGTCGCGTACCAATGAGCAGTTCTTC.